This T cell receptor (beta chain) appears in the sequencing data of a study of shared clonotypes between healthy human individuals. Study outcomes and limitations: Generation of non-shared clonotypes was less probable than generation of clonotypes shared by all four donors. Represented diversity (both genetic and exposure-history) was limited by the small number of donors. Four donors had about 5% of their naive CD4 clonotypes in common.

Worth noting for this clone: The antigen is undetermined.

Here immunoSEQ multiplex PCR was the method, and the copy in TCRdb shows in-frame clones only, minus some. This sample has about 600,000 clones, with about 97% found just once. Germline values: CDR1 SGHRS, CDR2 YFSETQ. Trimming cost V 4 bases and J 0 bases; bases outside gene matches: 9. This CDR3 spans 16 amino acids. The receptor was derived from a woman in her twenties or thirties in good health. The chain employs TRBV5-1 and TRBJ1-1; TRBD1 agrees at 7 bases. The sequenced material came from naive CD4+ T cells sorted from blood. Subset in this sample: CD45RA+ positively selected. Here the CDR3 reads CASSPLRQGLNTEAFF. The CDR3 region has the DNA TGCGCCAGCAGCCCCCTCCGACAGGGACTGAACACTGAAGCTTTCTTT. Combining the CDR3 with reference TRBV5-1 and TRBJ1-1 gives the whole variable domain KAGVTQTPRYLIKTRGQQVTLSCSPISGHRSVSWYQQTPGQGLQFLFEYFSETQRNKGNFPGRFSGRQFSNSRSEMNVSTLELGDSALYLCASSPLRQGLNTEAFFGQGTRLTVV.